This TCR beta chain was recorded in a study of HIV-infected patients and healthy controls. Findings and limits, study-wide: HIV+ repertoires were severely depleted of MAIT alpha-chain CDR3s, unlike healthy controls. HIV-associated CDR3 frequencies dropped significantly during therapy; CMV-associated ones, mostly rising, changed nonsignificantly.

No cell fractionation was done, so the repertoire covers all unsorted peripheral blood T cells. Alpha and beta constant-region primers primed reverse transcription of approximately 500 ng RNA. Separate chain-specific third strand synthesis with multiplexing indices produced the alpha and beta libraries. A 12-nucleotide barcode per molecule came from two concatenated random hexamers added pre-amplification. TCRdb re-derived calls from the 5' RACE reads in MiXCR, one entry per CDR3 protein. In the table there are more than 15,000 distinct CDR3 sequences, 9% to 10% of which are singletons. This clonotype has at least ten counts. What it binds is not known. V gave up 5 bases and J gave up 5 bases, with 11 bases separating them. Germline assignment: CDR1 SEHNR and CDR2 FQNEAQ (reference sequence). The CDR3 extends over 13 amino acids.

The clonotype comes from an adult in good health. The genes are TRBV7-9 and TRBJ2-3; D may correspond to TRBD1 or TRBD2 (5 bases each). The specimen sequenced was blood. The CDR3 DNA reads TGTGCCAGCAGCGAGAGGGACCGAGATACGCAGTATTTT. It yields the protein CASSERDRDTQYF.